Listed below are T cell receptor beta chains from one sample, sequenced in a study of blood T cell repertoires in COVID-19. Measured with immunoSEQ multiplex PCR; TCRdb has only the in-frame clones, and not every one. This table holds approximately 94,000 clones, 85% to 90% found once. Sequenced: peripheral blood. The receptors stem from an elderly woman with active COVID-19. The CDR3 runs from the conserved cysteine through the conserved F or W. The order of the fields is V gene, CDR3 protein.

TRBV7-9	CASSPGLAGLELETQYF
TRBV7-3	CASSLEATVKYEQYF
TRBV7-2	CASSLVGTSEGTQYF
TRBV5-4	CASSLPGQGGIGGYTF
TRBV6-5	CASSYYVQQGYGYTF
TRBV27	CASTYTGELFF
TRBV5-1	CASSFGHLYGYTF
TRBV28	CASSLQGRITDTQYF
TRBV15	CATSRYSGGEAFF
TRBV5-4	CASSVGLAGAKNIQYF
TRBV10-2	CASVETSGSNYEQYF
TRBV6-6	CASSYFTNYGYTF
TRBV7-6	CASSSGLAGARGETQYF
TRBV7-2	CASSLGYRASYNSPLHF
TRBV29-1	CSVSTGGLEETQYF
TRBV7-3	CASSRGLNQPQHF
TRBV6-1	CASSAQFKGTTNEKLFF
TRBV10-3	CAISNQGSGGYTF
TRBV2	CASRPDSLLNQPQHF
TRBV28	CAQETGTGLINEKLFF
TRBV15	CATSRVLRTGGWAEAFF
TRBV7-2	CASSFSGRSTYEQYF
TRBV19	CASSPHSGTPGELFF
TRBV7-7	CASSSIGAGEGETQYF
TRBV4-2	CASSKGGRRTGELFF
TRBV20-1	CSAGGLAADTQYF
TRBV7-3	CASSLPGQGRNEQFF
TRBV28	CASSLYGGRETQYF
TRBV28	CASSPTSESYEQYF
TRBV7-9	CASSPYSGLSYNEQFF
TRBV18	CASSPRRLAGAWNEQFF
TRBV19	CASQAAPYNEQFF
TRBV7-6	CASSHTHTGASGNTIYF
TRBV7-3	CASSLTPAGGGRDTQYF
TRBV7-2	CASSFRGTNEKLFF
TRBV15	CATSRDLGLAIQYEQYF
TRBV5-6	CASSLAPGRDYEQYF
TRBV7-9	CASSPSPGYNTEAFF
TRBV4-3	CASSHLADTGELFF
TRBV5-1	CASSGGSSYSADTQYF
TRBV5-4	CASSSPWRGDYGYTF
TRBV28	CASSTAGGGPGNTIYF
TRBV5-1	CASSYDYDRGNTEAFF
TRBV6-1	CASSERLAGTNTGELFF
TRBV29-1	CSVDLAGSAEQYF
TRBV4-3	CASSQGGHGPYEQYF
TRBV27	CASSFGTMVFGELFF
TRBV9	CASSAGTGGNQPQHF
TRBV5-5	CASSATGSSYNEQFF
TRBV7-8	CASSLVSSGRHEQFF
TRBV11-2	CASSLESGLVVGYTF
TRBV5-6	CASSPDRGSSYEQYF
TRBV14	CASSPRTSRNEQFF
TRBV3-1/TRBV3-2	CASSPGGDIQYF
TRBV28	CASPGRNNEQFF
TRBV11-3	CASSPSGSGANVLTF
TRBV29-1	CSVTTGPQETQYF
TRBV5-1	CASSLLSNQPQHF
TRBV3-1/TRBV3-2	CASSPRDRDNEQFF
TRBV9	CASSVDPLAKVGELFF